The sequence of this TCR beta chain was determined in a study of cytomegalovirus exposure and HLA in healthy donors. Turning to this clone: The antigen is unknown. At one end, the junction sequence differs from germline, possibly due to a read error.

Study-wide results and limits: V- and J-gene trimming in TCR beta was tied to a missense DCLRE1C variant by an analysis performed later. As immune exposure information, only CMV serostatus was available. Data from an earlier analysis indicated that most TCR beta V segments were productive either about 87% or about 30% of the time.

Vbeta (60) and Jbeta (13) primers were used in the PCR. TCRdb keeps only in-frame clones here, not all; method: immunoSEQ multiplex PCR. The data hold 100,000 to 120,000 clones, with roughly 15% observed a single time. Germline-derived CDR1 and CDR2 are LGHNA and YSLEER. The CDR3 has 17 residues. The sequencing sample was made of PBMCs. The chain employs TRBV4-3 and TRBJ2-2; 9 nucleotides match TRBD1. The clonotype comes from a female donor in good health and CMV-seronegative. The CDR3 DNA reads TGCGTCAGCAGCCAAGTCGGGACAGGGTATGACACCGGGGAGCTGTTTTTT. This gives the protein CVSSQVGTGYDTGELFF.